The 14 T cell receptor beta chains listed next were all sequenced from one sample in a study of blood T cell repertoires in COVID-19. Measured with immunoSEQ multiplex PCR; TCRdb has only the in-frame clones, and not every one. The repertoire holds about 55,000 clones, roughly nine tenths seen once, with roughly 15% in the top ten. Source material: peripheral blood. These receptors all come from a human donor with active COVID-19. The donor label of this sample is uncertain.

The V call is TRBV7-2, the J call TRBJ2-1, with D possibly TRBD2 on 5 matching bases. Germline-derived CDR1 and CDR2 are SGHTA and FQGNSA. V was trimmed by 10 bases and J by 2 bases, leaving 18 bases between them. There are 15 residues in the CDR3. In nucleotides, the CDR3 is TGTGCCACGTCATATCTCGGAGGTCCCTACAATGAGCAGTTCTTC. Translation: CATSYLGGPYNEQFF.

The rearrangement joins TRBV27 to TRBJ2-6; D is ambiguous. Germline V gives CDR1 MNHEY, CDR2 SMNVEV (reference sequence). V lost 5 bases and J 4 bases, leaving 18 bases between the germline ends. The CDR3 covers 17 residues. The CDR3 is CASSPVQFYEGANVLTF. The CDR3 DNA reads TGTGCCAGCAGTCCAGTACAGTTTTACGAGGGGGCCAACGTCCTGACTTTC.

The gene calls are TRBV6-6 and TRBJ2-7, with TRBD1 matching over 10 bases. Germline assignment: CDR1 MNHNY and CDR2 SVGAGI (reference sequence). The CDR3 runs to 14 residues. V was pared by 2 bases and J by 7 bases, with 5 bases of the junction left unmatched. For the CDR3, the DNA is TGTGCCAGCAGTTACCTTGGGACAGGGGATGAGCAGTACTTC. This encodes CASSYLGTGDEQYF.

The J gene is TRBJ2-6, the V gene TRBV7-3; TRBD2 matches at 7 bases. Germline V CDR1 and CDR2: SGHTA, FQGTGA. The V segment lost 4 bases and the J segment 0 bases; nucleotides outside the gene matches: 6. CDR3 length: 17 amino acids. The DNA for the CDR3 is TGTGCCAGCAGCTACAGCGGGGCCACCTCTGGGGCCAACGTCCTGACTTTC. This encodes CASSYSGATSGANVLTF.

CDR3 sequence: CASSVSLYTEAFF. The CDR3 coding sequence is TGTGCCAGCAGCGTTAGTTTGTACACTGAAGCTTTCTTT. The V gene is TRBV9, the J gene TRBJ1-1; no reliable D call. Looked up from germline, CDR1 is SGDLS and CDR2 is YYNGEE. The V end lost 2 bases, the J end lost 3 bases, and 8 bases lay between the germline ends. CDR3 size: 13 residues.

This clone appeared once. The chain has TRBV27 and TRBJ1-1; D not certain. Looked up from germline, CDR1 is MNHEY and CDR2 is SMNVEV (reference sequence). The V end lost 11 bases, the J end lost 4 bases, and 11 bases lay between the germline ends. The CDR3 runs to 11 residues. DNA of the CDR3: TGTGCCTCGCGGGGTTTCACTGAAGCTTTCTTT. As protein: CASRGFTEAFF.

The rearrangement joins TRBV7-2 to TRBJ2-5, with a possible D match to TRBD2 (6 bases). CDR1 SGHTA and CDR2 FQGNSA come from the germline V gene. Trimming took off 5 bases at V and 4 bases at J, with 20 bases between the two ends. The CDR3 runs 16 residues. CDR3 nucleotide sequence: TGTGCCAGCAGCGCCGGAGGGCTACTCGAACGAGAGACCCAGTACTTC. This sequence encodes CASSAGGLLERETQYF.

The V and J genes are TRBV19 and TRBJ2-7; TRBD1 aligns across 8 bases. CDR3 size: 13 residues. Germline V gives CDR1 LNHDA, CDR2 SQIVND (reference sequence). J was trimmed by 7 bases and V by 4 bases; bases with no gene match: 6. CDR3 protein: CASSTGQGGEQYF. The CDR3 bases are TGTGCCAGTAGTACAGGACAGGGCGGAGAGCAGTACTTC.

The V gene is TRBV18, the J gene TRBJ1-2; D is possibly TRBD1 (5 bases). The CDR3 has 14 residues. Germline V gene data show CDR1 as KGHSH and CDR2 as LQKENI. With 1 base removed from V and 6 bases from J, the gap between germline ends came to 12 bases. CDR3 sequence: CASSPLRDSNGYTF. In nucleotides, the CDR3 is TGTGCCAGCTCACCACTCAGGGATTCTAATGGCTACACCTTC.

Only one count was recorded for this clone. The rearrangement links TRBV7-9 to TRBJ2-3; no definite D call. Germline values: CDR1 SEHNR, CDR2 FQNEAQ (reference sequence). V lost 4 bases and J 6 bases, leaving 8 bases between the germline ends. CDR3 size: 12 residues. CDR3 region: CASSSQSDTQYF. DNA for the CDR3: TGTGCCAGCAGCTCACAGTCGGATACGCAGTATTTT.

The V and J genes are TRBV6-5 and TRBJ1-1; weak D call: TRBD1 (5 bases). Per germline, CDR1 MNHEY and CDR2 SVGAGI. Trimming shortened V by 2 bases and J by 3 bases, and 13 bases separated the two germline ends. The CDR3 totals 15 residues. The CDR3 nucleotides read TGTGCCAGCAGTTACGGGGCGGAGCGAGACACTGAAGCTTTCTTT. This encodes CASSYGAERDTEAFF.

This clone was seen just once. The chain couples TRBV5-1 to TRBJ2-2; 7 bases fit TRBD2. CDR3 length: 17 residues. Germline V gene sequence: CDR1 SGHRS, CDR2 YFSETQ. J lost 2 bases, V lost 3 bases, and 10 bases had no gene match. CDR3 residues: CASSSPNTGLNTGELFF. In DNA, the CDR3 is TGCGCCAGCAGCTCCCCGAATACGGGACTAAACACCGGGGAGCTGTTTTTT. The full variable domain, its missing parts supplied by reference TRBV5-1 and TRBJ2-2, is KAGVTQTPRYLIKTRGQQVTLSCSPISGHRSVSWYQQTPGQGLQFLFEYFSETQRNKGNFPGRFSGRQFSNSRSEMNVSTLELGDSALYLCASSSPNTGLNTGELFFGEGSRLTVL.

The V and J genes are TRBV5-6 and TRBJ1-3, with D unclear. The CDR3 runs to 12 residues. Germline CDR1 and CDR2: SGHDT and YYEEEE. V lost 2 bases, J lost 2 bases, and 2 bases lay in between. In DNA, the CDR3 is TGTGCCAGCAGCTTCGCTGGAAACACCATATATTTT. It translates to CASSFAGNTIYF.

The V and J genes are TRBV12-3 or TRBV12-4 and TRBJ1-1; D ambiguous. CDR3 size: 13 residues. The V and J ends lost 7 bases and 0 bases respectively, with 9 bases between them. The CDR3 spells CASKQVMNTEAFF. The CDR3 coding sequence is TGTGCCAGCAAGCAGGTGATGAACACTGAAGCTTTCTTT.